This is a list of T cell receptor beta chains from one sample in a study of T cells after yellow fever vaccination. TCRdb used MiXCR to reprocess the 5' RACE reads, holding one entry per CDR3 protein. This sample carries some 550,000 distinct CDR3 sequences, 15% to 20% of them seen once, and the ten largest clones take 13% to 15%. The starting material was PBMCs, obtained 15 days after the yellow fever booster vaccination. The receptors were gathered from a young man who received the YFV17D yellow fever vaccine. CDR3s include the opening cysteine and the closing phenylalanine or tryptophan. The D gene is left open where the match is weak. A row's size may be missing; if present it is once, few, many or a size class.

clone size,V gene,J gene,D gene,CDR3 protein,CDR3 DNA
few,TRBV20-1,TRBJ2-7,.,CSASFTPYEQYF,TGCAGTGCTTCTTTCACCCCCTACGAGCAGTACTTC
.,TRBV6-5,TRBJ2-5,TRBD2,CASSYVGRGTQYF,TGTGCCAGCAGTTACGTCGGGAGGGGGACCCAGTACTTC
few,TRBV18,TRBJ1-5,.,CASSPGASNQPQHF,TGTGCCAGCTCACCCGGGGCGAGCAATCAGCCCCAGCATTTT
.,TRBV7-2,TRBJ1-2,.,CASKGVGRGGYTF,TGTGCCAGCAAGGGAGTGGGTCGGGGGGGCTACACCTTC
few,TRBV5-1,TRBJ2-7,TRBD1,CASSLLGQGASYEQYF,TGCGCCAGCAGCTTGTTGGGGCAGGGGGCATCCTACGAGCAGTACTTC
few,TRBV3-1,TRBJ2-7,TRBD1,CASSRQGTSEQYF,TGTGCCAGCAGTCGACAGGGGACCTCCGAGCAGTACTTC
.,TRBV19,TRBJ2-1,TRBD1,CASSRDRGTEQFF,TGTGCCAGTAGTCGGGACAGGGGTACTGAGCAGTTCTTC
once,TRBV5-6,TRBJ2-5,.,CASSLDSPGSETQYF,TGTGCCAGCAGCTTGGATTCCCCGGGGTCGGAGACCCAGTACTTC
.,TRBV29-1,TRBJ2-7,TRBD1,CSARVDREGEQYF,TGCAGCGCTAGGGTGGACAGGGAAGGCGAGCAGTACTTC
.,TRBV7-9,TRBJ2-1,TRBD2,CASSSQVSSGTYNEQFF,TGTGCCAGCAGCAGTCAAGTGTCCAGCGGGACCTACAATGAGCAGTTCTTC
.,TRBV19,TRBJ2-1,TRBD2,CASIGPSGSYNEQFF,TGTGCCAGTATCGGGCCTAGCGGCTCCTACAATGAGCAGTTCTTC
few,TRBV7-9,TRBJ2-1,.,CASTGGSLNEQFF,TGTGCCAGCACAGGGGGGTCGCTCAATGAGCAGTTCTTC
.,TRBV5-1,TRBJ2-1,.,CASSFRSKDNEQFF,TGCGCCAGCAGCTTCCGTTCTAAAGACAATGAGCAGTTCTTC
few,TRBV20-1,TRBJ2-2,.,CSAQHSSTRRTGELFF,TGCAGTGCTCAACACTCTAGCACCAGACGGACCGGGGAGCTGTTTTTT
.,TRBV3-1,TRBJ1-2,TRBD1,CASCREDRGLSNYGYTF,TGTGCCAGCTGCCGGGAGGACAGGGGCCTCTCTAACTATGGCTACACCTTC
few,TRBV20-1,TRBJ2-5,.,CSASEGQETQYF,TGCAGTGCTAGTGAGGGCCAAGAGACCCAGTACTTC
few,TRBV4-3,TRBJ2-3,.,CASSQEWAGSGDTQYF,TGCGCCAGCAGCCAAGAGTGGGCCGGGAGTGGAGATACGCAGTATTTT
few,TRBV19,TRBJ2-3,.,CASSIAWDTQYF,TGTGCCAGTAGTATCGCGTGGGATACGCAGTATTTT
many,TRBV5-1,TRBJ1-5,TRBD1,CASSSTGEQPQHF,TGCGCCAGCAGCTCGACAGGGGAGCAGCCCCAGCATTTT
few,TRBV29-1,TRBJ2-1,.,CSVDGPGRSSYNEQFF,TGCAGCGTTGATGGGCCGGGACGGAGCTCCTACAATGAGCAGTTCTTC
.,TRBV9,TRBJ2-2,TRBD2,CASSVVSGSNTGELFF,TGTGCCAGCAGCGTAGTTAGCGGGAGTAATACCGGGGAGCTGTTTTTT
.,TRBV7-9,TRBJ1-4,.,CASSNQLRGAEKLFF,TGTGCCAGCAGCAATCAACTCCGCGGGGCTGAAAAACTGTTTTTT
few,TRBV5-1,TRBJ2-7,.,CASSLAAGNLYEQYF,TGCGCCAGCAGCTTGGCCGCCGGCAACCTCTACGAGCAGTACTTC
.,TRBV7-8,TRBJ2-1,.,CASSWLGGNYNEQFF,TGTGCCAGCAGCTGGTTAGGCGGGAATTACAATGAGCAGTTCTTC
few,TRBV20-1,TRBJ2-1,.,CSAKALGGHEGFEQFF,TGCAGTGCTAAAGCCCTCGGGGGGCATGAGGGGTTTGAGCAGTTCTTC
few,TRBV10-3,TRBJ2-2,TRBD1,CAIFASPTGDKVGELFF,TGTGCCATATTCGCAAGCCCGACAGGGGATAAGGTCGGGGAGCTGTTTTTT
.,TRBV7-6,TRBJ2-1,.,CASSFPGGAYNEQFF,TGTGCCAGCAGCTTCCCAGGGGGGGCCTACAATGAGCAGTTCTTC
.,TRBV7-2,TRBJ2-1,.,CASSLVGAVNEQFF,TGTGCCAGCAGCTTAGTGGGCGCGGTCAATGAGCAGTTCTTC
few,TRBV5-1,TRBJ1-1,.,CASSLLSHGNTEAFF,TGCGCCAGCAGCTTGCTCTCCCACGGGAACACTGAAGCTTTCTTT
.,TRBV12-3/TRBV12-4,TRBJ2-7,TRBD2,CASILEAGVSSYEQYF,TGTGCCAGCATCCTCGAAGCGGGAGTCTCCTCCTACGAGCAGTACTTC
.,TRBV7-2,TRBJ2-1,.,CASSWGGGEQFF,TGTGCCAGCAGCTGGGGTGGCGGTGAGCAGTTCTTC
.,TRBV5-1,TRBJ1-1,.,CASSLERSEAFF,TGCGCCAGCAGCTTGGAGAGGAGTGAAGCTTTCTTT
many,TRBV7-2,TRBJ2-5,.,CASSLSFGETQYF,TGTGCCAGCAGCTTAAGTTTCGGAGAGACCCAGTACTTC
.,TRBV7-2,TRBJ2-4,.,CASSLVGTVAKNIQYF,TGTGCCAGCAGCTTAGTAGGGACCGTAGCCAAAAACATTCAGTACTTC
.,TRBV20-1,TRBJ2-1,TRBD2,CSAMRGSASYKRYNEQFF,TGCAGTGCTATGCGCGGGAGCGCATCCTACAAGAGGTACAATGAGCAGTTCTTC
few,TRBV20-1,TRBJ2-7,TRBD2,CSARPGTSGNYEQYF,TGCAGTGCTAGACCCGGGACTAGCGGGAACTACGAGCAGTACTTC
.,TRBV9,TRBJ2-1,TRBD2,CASSVGLAEPGNEQFF,TGTGCCAGCAGCGTAGGACTAGCGGAGCCTGGAAATGAGCAGTTCTTC
.,TRBV7-2,TRBJ2-7,.,CASSPLWISYEQYF,TGTGCCAGCAGCCCCCTGTGGATATCCTACGAGCAGTACTTC
.,TRBV6-5,TRBJ1-2,TRBD1,CASSYFDRVDLDGYTF,TGTGCCAGCAGTTACTTCGACAGGGTAGACTTGGATGGCTACACCTTC
few,TRBV20-1,TRBJ2-5,.,CSAPHPGRETQYF,TGCAGTGCTCCTCACCCAGGGAGAGAGACCCAGTACTTC
.,TRBV27,TRBJ2-7,.,CASSLRNAGRNEQYF,TGTGCCAGCAGTTTACGAAACGCAGGGAGGAACGAGCAGTACTTC
.,TRBV29-1,TRBJ2-3,TRBD2,CSVEGSSGSADTQYF,TGCAGCGTTGAAGGGTCTAGCGGGAGTGCAGATACGCAGTATTTT
.,TRBV20-1,TRBJ2-1,TRBD2,CSASGLLAGGKSSYNEQFF,TGCAGTGCTAGTGGCTTACTAGCGGGAGGGAAAAGCTCCTACAATGAGCAGTTCTTC
.,TRBV19,TRBJ2-7,.,CASSRDSSSAYSSYEQYF,TGTGCCAGTAGTAGAGATTCCTCTAGCGCTTATAGCTCCTACGAGCAGTACTTC
.,TRBV19,TRBJ2-1,.,CASRGTDYYNEQFF,TGTGCCAGCAGGGGGACGGACTACTACAATGAGCAGTTCTTC
few,TRBV21-1,TRBJ2-7,.,CASSHSPETNRRRGYEQYF,TGTGCCAGCAGCCATTCGCCCGAGACAAACAGGAGAAGAGGATACGAGCAGTACTTC
.,TRBV20-1,TRBJ2-7,TRBD2,CSAPGLGFSEQYF,TGCAGTGCTCCGGGACTAGGGTTTAGTGAGCAGTACTTC
few,TRBV19,TRBJ2-7,TRBD2,CASSGGLAGVYEQYF,TGTGCCAGTAGTGGCGGACTAGCGGGAGTCTACGAGCAGTACTTC
few,TRBV10-3,TRBJ2-7,.,CAISEDSNSYEQYF,TGTGCCATCAGTGAGGACAGTAACTCCTACGAGCAGTACTTC
few,TRBV7-2,TRBJ2-1,TRBD2,CASSLLGGAYNEQFF,TGTGCCAGCAGCTTACTCGGGGGGGCTTACAATGAGCAGTTCTTC